These 28 T cell receptor beta chains share one sample of origin, sequenced in a study of somatic mutations in cytotoxic T cells in rheumatoid arthritis. Only in-frame clones appear in the TCRdb table, and some are missing; sequencing was by immunoSEQ multiplex PCR. The table records tens of thousands of clones, about 81% of them present only once. Sequencing was carried out using CD8+ T cells sorted from blood. The receptor source for this set is an adult with rheumatoid arthritis.

The rearrangement uses TRBV6-5 and TRBJ2-2; D is perhaps TRBD1 (5 bases). This CDR3 has 15 residues. The germline gives CDR1 MNHEY, CDR2 SVGAGI. V was cut by 3 bases and J by 2 bases, with 10 bases left in between. CDR3 region: CASSYQGGNTGELFF. Here the CDR3 DNA reads TGTGCCAGCAGTTATCAGGGCGGAAACACCGGGGAGCTGTTTTTT.

The CDR3 spells CASSPLPPGPRYNEQFF. In nucleotides, the CDR3 is TGTGCCAGCTCACCCCTTCCCCCGGGGCCCCGATACAATGAGCAGTTCTTC. V and J are TRBV18 and TRBJ2-1; tentatively, D is TRBD1 or TRBD2 (5 bases each). The V end was cut by 3 bases, the J end by 4 bases, with 19 bases between. The V gene's germline CDR1 is KGHSH and CDR2 LQKENI. This CDR3 has 17 residues.

The V gene is TRBV4-3, the J gene TRBJ1-2; 9 bases match TRBD1. Trimming cost V 1 base and J 7 bases; bases outside gene matches: 16. This CDR3 region has 18 residues. From germline, CDR1 is LGHNA and CDR2 YSLEER. The CDR3 DNA reads TGCGCCAGCAGCCAAGCGCTAACAGGGGGCGCATATTCACGTGGCTACACCTTC. Amino acid sequence: CASSQALTGGAYSRGYTF.

This chain links TRBV7-9 with TRBJ2-5; D unresolved. V lost 3 bases and J 3 bases, leaving 8 bases between the germline ends. Germline-derived CDR1 and CDR2 are SEHNR and FQNEAQ (reference sequence). The CDR3 runs 13 residues. This chain's CDR3 is CASSLAYEETQYF. The CDR3 region has the DNA TGTGCCAGCAGCTTGGCTTACGAAGAGACCCAGTACTTC.

This clone appeared a single time. The chain combines TRBV6-5 with TRBJ1-1; weak D call: TRBD1 (5 bases). The CDR3 totals 14 residues. Trimming took 7 bases from V and 3 from J, leaving 15 bases between them. Germline V CDR1 and CDR2: MNHEY, SVGAGI. The CDR3, as DNA: TGTGCCAGCATTCTACAGGCGGGAGACACTGAAGCTTTCTTT. Its translation is CASILQAGDTEAFF.

The chain combines TRBV4-1 with TRBJ1-6; the D is unclear. Trimming took 2 bases from V and 10 from J, leaving 12 bases between them. The V gene's germline CDR1 is MGHRA and CDR2 YSYEKL. The CDR3 runs 14 residues. CDR3 amino acids: CASSQRWAGSPLHF. The CDR3, as DNA: TGCGCCAGCAGCCAACGGTGGGCTGGATCACCCCTCCACTTT.

The chain is built from TRBV27 and TRBJ2-1; TRBD1 is a possible D gene (6 bases). V was pared by 6 bases and J by 3 bases, with 6 bases between. Germline lookup yields CDR1 MNHEY and CDR2 SMNVEV (reference sequence). CDR3 length equals 12 residues. CDR3 amino acids: CASRTGYNEQFF. The DNA of the CDR3 is TGTGCCAGCAGGACAGGCTACAATGAGCAGTTCTTC.

This chain links TRBV16 with TRBJ2-1, with 9 nucleotides matching TRBD2. The CDR3 totals 16 residues. V lost 1 base to trimming and J lost 7 bases; unmatched junction nucleotides: 8. Germline CDR1 and CDR2: KGHSY and FQNENV. The CDR3 loop reads CASSQWSLAGLNEQFF. The DNA of the CDR3 is TGTGCCAGCAGCCAATGGTCACTAGCGGGTCTTAATGAGCAGTTCTTC.

The CDR3 spells CASTGLAGGTDTQYF. CDR3 bases: TGTGCCAGCACGGGACTAGCGGGGGGCACAGATACGCAGTATTTT. V gene TRBV2 combines with J gene TRBJ2-3; 14 bases are shared with TRBD2. This CDR3 is built from 15 residues. Germline values: CDR1 SNHLY, CDR2 FYNNEI. The junction had 1 base not matched to a gene; V was cut back by 7 bases and J by 1 base.

V gene TRBV9 combines with J gene TRBJ2-7, with 8 bases identical to TRBD1. V shed 3 bases and J 1 base; nucleotides not matched to a gene: 3. The CDR3 runs 14 residues. Germline V gene data show CDR1 as SGDLS and CDR2 as YYNGEE. CDR3 protein: CASSGTGSSYEQYF. CDR3 DNA sequence: TGTGCCAGCAGCGGGACAGGGTCGTCCTACGAGCAGTACTTC.

The chain is built from TRBV19 and TRBJ2-3, with D possibly being TRBD1 (5 bases). Looked up from germline, CDR1 is LNHDA and CDR2 is SQIVND (reference sequence). V lost 8 bases to trimming and J lost 6 bases, with 9 bases between them. CDR3 size: 11 residues. As DNA, the CDR3 is TGTGCCAGTCTAAAGGGGGATACGCAGTATTTT. This codes for CASLKGDTQYF.

The chain couples TRBV25-1 to TRBJ2-1; D is possibly TRBD1 or TRBD2 (5 bases each). Germline CDR1 and CDR2: MGHDK and SYGVNS. V dropped 5 bases and J dropped 10 bases, with 12 bases sitting between them. CDR3 length equals 12 residues. CDR3 region: CASSTRGREQFF. For the CDR3, the DNA is TGTGCCAGCAGTACCCGGGGCCGGGAGCAGTTCTTC.

V is TRBV12-5 and J is TRBJ2-5; 10 bases fit TRBD2. The CDR3 sequence is 17 residues long. Looked up from germline, CDR1 is LGHNT and CDR2 is FRNRAP. With V trimmed by 2 bases and J by 0 bases, 6 bases remained unmatched. The CDR3 spells CASGLFEGLAHQETQYF. The CDR3 nucleotides are TGTGCTAGTGGTTTGTTTGAGGGACTAGCGCACCAAGAGACCCAGTACTTC.

V and J are TRBV7-3 and TRBJ2-3; 8 bases are shared with TRBD2. The CDR3 extends over 16 amino acids. Germline V gene sequence: CDR1 SGHTA, CDR2 FQGTGA. The ends lost 5 bases at V and 4 bases at J; junction bases unmatched: 11. The DNA of the CDR3 is TGTGCCAGCAGCCTAGGGGGGCGGGAGGTTGCAGATACGCAGTATTTT. Its translation is CASSLGGREVADTQYF. The variable domain in full, with the rest retrieved from reference TRBV7-3 and TRBJ2-3, is GAGVSQTPSNKVTEKGKYVELRCDPISGHTALYWYRQSLGQGPEFLIYFQGTGAADDSGLPNDRFFAVRPEGSVSTLKIQRTERGDSAVYLCASSLGGREVADTQYFGPGTRLTVL.

This clone was found a few times. The gene calls are TRBV2 and TRBJ2-7; 10 bases map to TRBD2. V trimming: 7 bases; J trimming: 4 bases; junction bases outside the gene matches: 7. Germline V CDR1 and CDR2: SNHLY, FYNNEI. CDR3 length: 14 amino acids. The CDR3 sequence: CASNPSGSVYEQYF. The CDR3 nucleotides read TGTGCCAGCAATCCTAGCGGGAGCGTATACGAGCAGTACTTC.

The chain recombines TRBV4-1 with TRBJ2-3; no firm D call. V lost 2 bases and J 1 base, leaving 7 bases between the germline ends. This CDR3 has 14 amino acids. The germline gives CDR1 MGHRA, CDR2 YSYEKL. Here the CDR3 DNA reads TGCGCCAGCAGCCAATTCATAGGCACAGATACGCAGTATTTT. It translates to CASSQFIGTDTQYF.

V usage is TRBV21-1 and J usage is TRBJ1-5; whether TRBD1, the table's D call, matches the DNA was not checked. TRBV21-1 is given as a pseudogene. The CDR3 runs 18 residues. The CDR3 DNA follows: TGTGCCAGCAGCAAAGACAGGGACCTCCTCTTATGGCAATCAGCCCAGCATTTT. Translating it yields CASSKDRDLLLWQSAQHF.

The chain couples TRBV4-3 to TRBJ2-1, with D tentatively TRBD1 or TRBD2 (5 bases each). The CDR3 is made up of 14 amino acids. From germline, CDR1 is LGHNA and CDR2 YSLEER. The germline V and J ends were trimmed by 1 base and 4 bases, with 8 bases remaining between them. Here the CDR3 reads CASSQGGGYNEQFF. Written as DNA, the CDR3 is TGCGCCAGCAGCCAAGGTGGGGGATACAATGAGCAGTTCTTC.

This clone was seen just once. V and J are TRBV28 and TRBJ2-2; the D is unclear. The CDR3 contains 15 residues. The V gene's germline CDR1 is MDHEN and CDR2 SYDVKM. V lost 2 bases and J 0 bases, leaving 7 bases between the germline ends. The CDR3 coding sequence is TGTGCCAGCAGTTTAGACTTCGCGAACACCGGGGAGCTGTTTTTT. As protein: CASSLDFANTGELFF.

This clone was found a few times. The chain recombines TRBV6-5 with TRBJ2-7; D tentatively reads TRBD1 or TRBD2 (6 bases each). V lost 3 bases to trimming and J lost 2 bases, with 14 bases between them. Germline V lookup: CDR1 MNHEY, CDR2 SVGAGI. The CDR3 is 15 amino acids. DNA of the CDR3: TGTGCCAGCAGTTATTGGGGGGCTGGCCCCTACGAGCAGTACTTC. This encodes CASSYWGAGPYEQYF.

V and J are TRBV5-1 and TRBJ2-1; 8 bases are a match to TRBD2. The trim removed 4 bases at V and 9 bases at J, leaving 12 bases unmatched. The CDR3 runs to 15 residues. Germline V gene data show CDR1 as SGHRS and CDR2 as YFSETQ. The CDR3 bases are TGCGCCAGCAGCCCCTCGCCGGGACTAGTCGTTGAGCAGTTCTTC. Its protein product is CASSPSPGLVVEQFF.

The chain has TRBV19 and TRBJ1-1, with D perhaps matching TRBD1 (6 bases). This CDR3 is built from 12 residues. Germline values: CDR1 LNHDA, CDR2 SQIVND (reference sequence). With 7 bases removed from V and 4 bases from J, the gap between germline ends came to 10 bases. CDR3 nucleotide sequence: TGTGCCAGTAAAAGGGGGTCCACTGAAGCTTTCTTT. Encoded protein: CASKRGSTEAFF.

The chain couples TRBV6-1 to TRBJ2-1, with D possibly called TRBD1 or TRBD2 (5 bases each). Per germline, CDR1 MNHNS and CDR2 SASEGT. Trimming shortened V by 6 bases and J by 6 bases, and 15 bases separated the two germline ends. The CDR3 is made up of 14 amino acids. The CDR3 spells CASRRRDQRNEQFF. As DNA, the CDR3 is TGTGCCAGCAGAAGACGGGACCAACGCAATGAGCAGTTCTTC.

The CDR3 DNA follows: TGTGCCAGCAGTTCCCTCGGGACAGGGCTAAACACCATATATTTT. Translation gives CASSSLGTGLNTIYF. The chain combines TRBV27 with TRBJ1-3; 9 bases are a match to TRBD1. The germline V gene encodes CDR1 MNHEY and CDR2 SMNVEV (reference sequence). Unmatched junction bases numbered 7, after V lost 4 bases and J lost 6 bases. The CDR3 is 15 residues long.

The gene calls are TRBV15 and TRBJ2-7; D gene unclear. Trimming took 0 bases from V and 5 from J, leaving 11 bases between them. CDR3 length equals 14 residues. Germline V gives CDR1 LNHNV, CDR2 YYDKDF (reference sequence). This CDR3 reads CATSRDQEINEQYF. CDR3 in DNA: TGTGCCACCAGCAGAGATCAGGAAATCAACGAGCAGTACTTC.

A few counts support this clone. The chain carries TRBV7-9 and TRBJ2-1; D perhaps matches TRBD2 (6 bases). Germline-derived CDR1 and CDR2 are SEHNR and FQNEAQ (reference sequence). The V end lost 2 bases, the J end lost 15 bases, and 11 bases lay between the germline ends. The CDR3 spans 11 residues. CDR3 DNA: TGTGCCAGCAGCTTATCCCTAGCGCGGTTCTTC. Translated, it gives CASSLSLARFF.

V usage is TRBV19 and J usage is TRBJ2-1; 8 positions match TRBD2. The germline V gene encodes CDR1 LNHDA and CDR2 SQIVND (reference sequence). J gave up 13 bases and V 4 bases, and 12 bases lay outside the gene matches. The CDR3 spans 14 residues. CDR3 sequence (DNA): TGTGCCAGTAGTAGGTCCAGCGGGGGCGGACTTCAGTTCTTC. Protein product: CASSRSSGGGLQFF.

The genes are TRBV19 and TRBJ1-2; tentative D call: TRBD1 (5 bases). Germline-derived CDR1 and CDR2 are LNHDA and SQIVND (reference sequence). V lost 5 bases and J 8 bases, leaving 15 bases between the germline ends. The CDR3 is made up of 13 amino acids. The CDR3 reads CASSPRGTLGYTF. The CDR3 DNA reads TGTGCCAGTAGTCCCCGGGGCACCCTCGGCTACACCTTC.